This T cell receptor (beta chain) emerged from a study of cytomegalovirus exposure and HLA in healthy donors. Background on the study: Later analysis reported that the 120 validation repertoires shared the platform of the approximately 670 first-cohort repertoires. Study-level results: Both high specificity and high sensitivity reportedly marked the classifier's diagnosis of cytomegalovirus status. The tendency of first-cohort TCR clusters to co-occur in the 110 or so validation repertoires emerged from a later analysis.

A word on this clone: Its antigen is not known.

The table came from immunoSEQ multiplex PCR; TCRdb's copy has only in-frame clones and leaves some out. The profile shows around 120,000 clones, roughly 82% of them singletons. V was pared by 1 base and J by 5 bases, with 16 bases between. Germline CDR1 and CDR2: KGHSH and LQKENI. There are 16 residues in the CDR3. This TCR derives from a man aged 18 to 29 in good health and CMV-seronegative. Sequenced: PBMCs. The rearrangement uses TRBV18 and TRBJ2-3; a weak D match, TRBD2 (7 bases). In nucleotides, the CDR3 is TGTGCCAGCTCACCACTGGGGGGGGCACGCGGAGATACGCAGTATTTT. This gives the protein CASSPLGGARGDTQYF.